Reported below is one T cell receptor beta chain. The data were taken from a study of shared clonotypes between healthy human individuals. In the study overall: The donor pool was made up of two women and a few men aged 18 to 49.

Every subset had its genomic DNA shared out evenly among several immunoSEQ plates. The DNA input per sorted-subset replicate PCR was around 200 ng, corresponding to around 30,000 T cell genomes. In the source study's methods: In the immunoSEQ data, sequences were junction-only and lacked quality scores, so filtering differed. Profiled with immunoSEQ multiplex PCR; TCRdb holds only in-frame clones, not every one. From that table come the V and J calls and clone size; the DNA was used to work out D and trimming. The profile shows 550,000 to 750,000 clones, less than 97% of them singletons. Naivety among CD8 cells was defined by CD45RO negativity and positive CCR7 selection, thereby excluding terminally differentiated effector memory CD45RA+ cells. Trimming removed 8 bases from V and 2 bases from J; junction bases left unmatched: 10. CDR3 size: 15 residues. Germline CDR1 reads LNHDA; CDR2 reads SQIVND (reference sequence).

Sequencing was carried out using naive CD8+ T cells sorted from blood. The chain recombines TRBV19 with TRBJ2-3; 7 bases align to TRBD1. The sequence derives from a woman in her 30s in good health. The CDR3 sequence: CASATGTVYTDTQYF. In DNA, the CDR3 is TGTGCCAGTGCAACCGGGACAGTGTACACAGATACGCAGTATTTT.